This TCR beta chain stems from a study of blood T cell repertoires in COVID-19. On the study more broadly: Samples of COVID-19 (acute and convalescent) were obtained from the United States, Italy and Spain. The analysed material was cDNA or gDNA that came from T cells, B-cell-depleted T cells, or PBMCs.

Germline CDR1 and CDR2: SEHNR and FQNEAQ (reference sequence). The CDR3 sequence is 13 residues long. The V gene lost 5 bases and the J gene lost 10 bases, with 15 bases spanning the gap. As processed by the authors: Estimation of nucleated cell counts relied on the amplification of reference gene primers. The table came from immunoSEQ multiplex PCR; TCRdb's copy has only in-frame clones and leaves some out. V and J calls and clone size follow that table, whereas D and trimming were derived from the DNA. The sample consists of about 240,000 clones, 82% of them appearing once. This TCR came from a woman aged 60-75 years with active or convalescent COVID-19. The sample was peripheral blood. The chain couples TRBV7-9 to TRBJ2-1; D is unresolved. The CDR3 is CASSPPIFGEQFF. The DNA for the CDR3 is TGTGCCAGCAGCCCTCCGATTTTCGGGGAGCAGTTCTTC.